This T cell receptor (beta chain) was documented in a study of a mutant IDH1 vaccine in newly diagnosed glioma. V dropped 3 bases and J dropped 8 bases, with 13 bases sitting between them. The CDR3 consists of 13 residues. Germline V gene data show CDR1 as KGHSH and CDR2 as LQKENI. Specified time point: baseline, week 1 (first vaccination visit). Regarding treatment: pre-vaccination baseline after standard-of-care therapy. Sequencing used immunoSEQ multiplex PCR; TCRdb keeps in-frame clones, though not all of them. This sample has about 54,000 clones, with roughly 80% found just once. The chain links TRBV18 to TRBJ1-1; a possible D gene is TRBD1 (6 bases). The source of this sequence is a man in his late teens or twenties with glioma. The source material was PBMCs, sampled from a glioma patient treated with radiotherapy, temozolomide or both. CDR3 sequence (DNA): TGTGCCAGCTCACCCGGGGGCACAAACGAAGCTTTCTTT. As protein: CASSPGGTNEAFF.